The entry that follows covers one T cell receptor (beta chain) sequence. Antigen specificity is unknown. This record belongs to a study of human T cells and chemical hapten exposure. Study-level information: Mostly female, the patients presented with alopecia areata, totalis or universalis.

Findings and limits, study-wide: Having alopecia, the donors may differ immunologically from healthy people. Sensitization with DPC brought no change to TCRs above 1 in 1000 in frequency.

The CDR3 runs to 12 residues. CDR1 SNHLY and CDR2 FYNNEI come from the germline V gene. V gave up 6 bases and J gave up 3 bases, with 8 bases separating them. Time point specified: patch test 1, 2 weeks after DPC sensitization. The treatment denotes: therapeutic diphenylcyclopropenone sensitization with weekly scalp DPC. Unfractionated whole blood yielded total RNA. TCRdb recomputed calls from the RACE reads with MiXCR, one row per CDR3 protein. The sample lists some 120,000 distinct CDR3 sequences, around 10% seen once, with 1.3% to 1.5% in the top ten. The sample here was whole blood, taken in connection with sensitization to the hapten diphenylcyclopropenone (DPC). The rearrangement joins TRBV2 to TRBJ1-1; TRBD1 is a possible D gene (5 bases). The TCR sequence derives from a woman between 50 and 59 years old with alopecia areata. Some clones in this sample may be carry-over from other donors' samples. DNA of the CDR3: TGTGCCAGCAGGAGGGGTGACACTGAAGCTTTCTTT. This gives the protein CASRRGDTEAFF.